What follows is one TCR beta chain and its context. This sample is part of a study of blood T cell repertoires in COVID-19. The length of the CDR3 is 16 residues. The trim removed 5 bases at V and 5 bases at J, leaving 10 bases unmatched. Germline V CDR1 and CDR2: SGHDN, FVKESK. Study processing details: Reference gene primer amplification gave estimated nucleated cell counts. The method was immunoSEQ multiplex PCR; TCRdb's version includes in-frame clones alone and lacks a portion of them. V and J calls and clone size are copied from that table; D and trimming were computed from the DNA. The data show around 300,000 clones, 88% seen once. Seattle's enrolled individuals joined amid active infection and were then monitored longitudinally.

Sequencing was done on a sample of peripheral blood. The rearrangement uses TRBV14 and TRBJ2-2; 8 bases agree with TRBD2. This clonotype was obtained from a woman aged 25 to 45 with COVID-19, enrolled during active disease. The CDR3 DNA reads TGTGCCAGCAGCTATCCCGGGACTAGAAGGACCGGGGAGCTGTTTTTT. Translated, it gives CASSYPGTRRTGELFF. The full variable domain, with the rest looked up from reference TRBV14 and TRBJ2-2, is EAGVTQFPSHSVIEKGQTVTLRCDPISGHDNLYWYRRVMGKEIKFLLHFVKESKQDESGMPNNRFLAERTGGTYSTLKVQPAELEDSGVYFCASSYPGTRRTGELFFGEGSRLTVL.